This T cell receptor (beta chain) was observed in a study of T cell clonality in common variable immunodeficiency. Broader study findings: The cause of increased CVID clonality remains unclear without subpopulation sequencing. Compared with healthy controls, CVID subjects showed increased TCRbeta clonality, mostly in about a third.

V shed 3 bases, J shed 0 bases, and the junction held 3 bases outside the gene matches. CDR1 and CDR2 (germline): DFQATT, SNEGSKA (reference sequence). CDR3 length equals 15 residues. This clone was seen ten or more times. Its specificity is unknown. The read ends 3 residues before the CDR3 terminus; that terminus is restored from the germline J gene. Only in-frame clones appear in the TCRdb table, and some are missing; sequencing was by immunoSEQ multiplex PCR. The profile covers tens of thousands of clones, none occurring a single time. This chain connects TRBV20-1 to TRBJ2-1, with 9 bases matching TRBD1. The source of this sequence is a person aged 18-70 years in good health. Sequencing was performed on peripheral blood mononuclear cells. The chain's CDR3 is CSARGQGGSYNEQFF. The CDR3 bases that were read are TGCAGTGCTAGGGGACAGGGAGGCTCCTACAATGAG.